The sequence of this TCR beta chain was determined in a study of T cells in Graves' hyperthyroidism and ophthalmopathy. Study-level results: Researchers report that a 13 V-J model separated ophthalmopathy from stable hyperthyroidism. It was a median around 6 months before onset that the model predicted ophthalmopathy. Most clonotypes expanded in thyroid above 0.001 were likewise present in blood.

Amplified regions were TCR beta CDR3 sequences from RNA transcripts. With the HTBI primer set, the TCR CDR3 went through a first round of RT-PCR. TCRdb fed the multiplex PCR reads into MiXCR, producing one record per CDR3 protein. In the table there are under 350,000 distinct CDR3 sequences, 15% to 20% of which are singletons. CDR1 DFQATT and CDR2 SNEGSKA come from the germline V gene (reference sequence). This CDR3 region has 16 residues. Unmatched junction bases numbered 15, after V lost 4 bases and J lost 6 bases. This clonotype was counted only a few times. Its antigen is still unknown. The chain employs TRBV20-1 and TRBJ2-1; 7 nucleotides align to TRBD2. The specimen was blood. This clonotype originated in a woman aged 45-59 years with Graves' hyperthyroidism. CDR3 region: CSAKRARDYPSNEQFF. DNA for the CDR3: TGCAGTGCTAAAAGAGCACGGGACTACCCGTCCAATGAGCAGTTCTTC.